This TCR beta chain was found in a study of T cell changes during pregnancy in multiple sclerosis. V shed 3 bases and J shed 5 bases, with 4 bases lying between them. Germline-derived CDR1 and CDR2 are LNHDA and SQIVND (reference sequence). The CDR3 runs to 11 residues. Assay: immunoSEQ multiplex PCR; the TCRdb copy retains only in-frame clones and omits some. The sample has more than 35,000 clones, around nine tenths seen once. Sequencing used CD4+ T cells from peripheral blood mononuclear cells, obtained in the third trimester of pregnancy. This sequence joins TRBV19 and TRBJ2-5; the D is unclear. This sequence originates from a female donor in good health, enrolled as a control in a pregnancy study. Here the CDR3 DNA reads TGTGCCAGTAGTATGCAGGAGACCCAGTACTTC. Its protein is CASSMQETQYF. The complete variable domain, with remaining parts taken from reference TRBV19 and TRBJ2-5, reads DGGITQSPKYLFRKEGQNVTLSCEQNLNHDAMYWYRQDPGQGLRLIYYSQIVNDFQKGDIAEGYSVSREKKESFPLTVTSAQKNPTAFYLCASSMQETQYFGPGTRLLVL.